These T cell receptor beta chains were read from a single sample in a study of cytomegalovirus exposure and HLA in healthy donors. Using immunoSEQ multiplex PCR, the repertoire was profiled, and TCRdb retains in-frame clones only, with some absent. The table lists under 150,000 clones, over 70% of them singletons. The specimen sequenced was PBMCs. These receptors came from a woman aged 40 to 50 in good health and CMV-seronegative. The CDR3 runs from the conserved cysteine through the conserved F or W. D genes are given only for firm matches. Only part of the rows carry a size: once, few, many, or a class if the clone is expanded.

j_call clone_size d_call v_call cdr3_nt cdr3_aa
TRBJ1-1 few - TRBV6-5 TGTGCCAGCAGTTACGGCAGAACTGAAGCTTTCTTT CASSYGRTEAFF
TRBJ2-7 - - TRBV5-1 TGCGCCAGCAGCTCTCAGGGAATCGAGCAGTACTTC CASSSQGIEQYF
TRBJ2-7 - - TRBV6-5 TGTGCCAGCAGTTACCGGGTCTACTCCTACGAGCAGTACTTC CASSYRVYSYEQYF
TRBJ1-1 - - TRBV11-2 TGTGCCAGCAGCAGACAGTACACTGAAGCTTTCTTT CASSRQYTEAFF
TRBJ2-2 - TRBD1 TRBV27 TGTGCCAGCACCGGGACAGCGGCGGTTAACACCGGGGAGCTGTTTTTT CASTGTAAVNTGELFF
TRBJ2-1 - - TRBV2 TGTGCCAGCAGTGAAGGTTTGCCGACAGGACTGCAGTTCTTC CASSEGLPTGLQFF
TRBJ1-5 - - TRBV30 TGTGCCTGGGGGGGGACGACCCAGCATTTT CAWGGTTQHF
TRBJ1-2 - TRBD1 TRBV27 TGTGCCAGCAGTCCCGGGACAGGGGACGGCTACACCTTC CASSPGTGDGYTF
TRBJ2-3 - - TRBV6-1 TGTGCCAGCAGTAGCAGGACAGATAACACAGATACGCAGTATTTT CASSSRTDNTDTQYF
TRBJ1-4 few TRBD1 TRBV5-8 TGTGCCAGCAGCTTAAGAGGGACAGGGTTGGGAAAACTGTTTTTT CASSLRGTGLGKLFF
TRBJ2-2 - TRBD2 TRBV19 TGTGCCAGTAGTATTGGCGCGGGAGGGCCAGTCGGGGAGCTGTTTTTT CASSIGAGGPVGELFF
TRBJ1-2 once - TRBV6-1 TGTGCCAGCAGTAATCCGGGGAACTATGGCTACACCTTC CASSNPGNYGYTF
TRBJ1-1 - - TRBV19 TGTGCCAGTAGTATAGTAGGGAACCGAGGGATAGGAACTGAAGCTTTCTTT CASSIVGNRGIGTEAFF
TRBJ2-7 - TRBD1 TRBV28 TGTGCCAGCAGTTTTCTTCCGGGACAGGGCTCCTACGAGCAGTACTTC CASSFLPGQGSYEQYF
TRBJ1-5 - TRBD1 TRBV2 TGTGCCAGCACCTCGGACAGGGGTAATCAGCCCCAGCATTTT CASTSDRGNQPQHF
TRBJ2-3 - TRBD2 TRBV6-1 TGTGCCAGCAGCGAAACTAGCGGGGGATACTCAGATACGCAGTATTTT CASSETSGGYSDTQYF
TRBJ1-1 - - TRBV29-1 TGCAGCGGACGTTTGGGCCTGGCTGAAGCTTTCTTT CSGRLGLAEAFF
TRBJ1-2 - - TRBV6-5 TGTGCCAGCAGTTACTCGGCCAGGCTCTATGGCTACACCTTC CASSYSARLYGYTF
TRBJ1-1 - - TRBV19 TGTGCCAGTAGTCCCTTCGAGGAAACTGAAGCTTTCTTT CASSPFEETEAFF
TRBJ2-7 - TRBD1 TRBV2 TGTGCCAGCAGGACAGGGACCCCCTACGAGCAGTACTTC CASRTGTPYEQYF
TRBJ1-1 - TRBD1 TRBV6-5 TGTGCCAGCAGTTCCCCCGCAGGGGGCCGGAGTACTGAAGCTTTCTTT CASSSPAGGRSTEAFF
TRBJ1-2 - - TRBV6-5 TGTGCCAGCAGTTACTCAGAGGTTGGCTATGGCTACACCTTC CASSYSEVGYGYTF
TRBJ1-1 - - TRBV5-4 TGTGCCAGCAGACTTTGGGGCGGGGGTTCCACTGAAGCTTTCTTT CASRLWGGGSTEAFF
TRBJ1-5 once - TRBV28 TGTGCCAGCAGTTCCCATACGGCCGGGAGCAATCAGCCCCAGCATTTT CASSSHTAGSNQPQHF
TRBJ1-3 - - TRBV5-1 TGCGCCAGCAGCTTGGGGCCTAACAGCTCTGGAAACACCATATATTTT CASSLGPNSSGNTIYF
TRBJ1-3 - - TRBV9 TGTGCCAGCAGCGTAGGCGTCCAGCCTAGCTCTGGAAACACCATATATTTT CASSVGVQPSSGNTIYF
TRBJ1-3 - - TRBV7-9 TGTGCCAGCAGCCGTCCTGGAGGAGAAGCTGGAAACACCATATATTTT CASSRPGGEAGNTIYF
TRBJ2-3 - TRBD2 TRBV10-2 TGCGCCAGCAGTGATGGGGCGGGAGGTTTCACAGATACGCAGTATTTT CASSDGAGGFTDTQYF
TRBJ2-3 - TRBD2 TRBV5-4 TGTGCCAGCAGCATCCCAGCGGGGGCCTCCACAGATACGCAGTATTTT CASSIPAGASTDTQYF
TRBJ1-2 - TRBD1 TRBV27 TGTGCCAGCAGTTTAGGGGGACAGGGAGGGGGCTACACCTTC CASSLGGQGGGYTF
TRBJ2-3 - TRBD2 TRBV27 TGTGCCAGCAGTTTATTTTCTGCGGGAGCCACAGATACGCAGTATTTT CASSLFSAGATDTQYF
TRBJ2-7 - - TRBV6-6 TGTGCCAGCAGCCAAACAGGGAATAGCTACGAGCAGTACTTC CASSQTGNSYEQYF
TRBJ2-2 - - TRBV5-8 TGTGCCAGCAGTATTCGGGCGAACACCGGGGAGCTGTTTTTT CASSIRANTGELFF
TRBJ2-7 - - TRBV29-1 TGCAGCGTTGAAGATGGCGGTTCCAATGTCGGCGAGCAGTACTTC CSVEDGGSNVGEQYF
TRBJ1-3 - - TRBV15 TGTGCCACCAGTACAGGCTCTGGAAACACCATATATTTT CATSTGSGNTIYF
TRBJ1-2 once TRBD1 TRBV25-1 TGTGCCAGCAGTGACCCGGGGACAGGCGGAAACTATGGCTACACCTTC CASSDPGTGGNYGYTF
TRBJ1-5 - - TRBV30 TGTGCCTGGAGCAAAGAACAGGGTTGGGATCAGCCCCAGCATTTT CAWSKEQGWDQPQHF
TRBJ2-7 - - TRBV15 TGTGCCACCTCTGAGTCGAGCTCCTACGAGCAGTACTTC CATSESSSYEQYF
TRBJ2-7 - - TRBV4-2 TGTGCCAGCAGCCAAGATTTCGAGTACTACGAGCAGTACTTC CASSQDFEYYEQYF
TRBJ1-2 - TRBD1 TRBV9 TGTGCCAGCAGCGTAGCGGGACAGGGACCTGGCTACACCTTC CASSVAGQGPGYTF
TRBJ2-5 once TRBD2 TRBV5-6 TGTGCCAGCAGCAACCCCCTAGCGGGGGGTGAGACCCAGTACTTC CASSNPLAGGETQYF
TRBJ2-7 - TRBD2 TRBV19 TGTGCCAGTACCCCCTGGGCGGGGGACTACGAGCAGTACTTC CASTPWAGDYEQYF